This T cell receptor (beta chain) is drawn from a study of blood T cells in healthy people across ages. Study context: Capture by template switching was about one barcoded beta molecule per two T cells.

V was shortened by 0 bases and J by 1 base, with 15 bases between the two germline ends. Germline-derived CDR1 and CDR2 are ENHRY and SYGVKD. The CDR3 loop spans 17 amino acids. The authors drew around 9.3 milliliters of peripheral blood from each donor. Primed by a sample-barcoded 5' primer and a J-beta primer mix, a second PCR proceeded for about 7 to 11 cycles. TCRdb analysed the 5' RACE reads with MiXCR anew, one entry per CDR3 protein. The sample has 600,000 to 850,000 distinct CDR3 sequences; roughly 25% are singletons. The same sample was also used in a study of T cells of mothers and their children. From that second work: A second PCR was performed with the M1S primer. This primer added sample barcodes and 2-4 random nucleotides. Mothers yielded over 9.5 million CDR3 reads, children several million each.

The chain employs TRBV10-3 and TRBJ1-1, with D unclear. This TCR was recovered from a boy between 5 and 17 years old in good health. Sequencing was carried out using blood. In DNA, the CDR3 is TGTGCCATCAGTGAGTCAGTTTGGGAGAAGACGAACACTGAAGCTTTCTTT. Amino acid sequence: CAISESVWEKTNTEAFF.